This TCR beta chain was sequenced in a study of blood T cell repertoires in COVID-19. Study details: Samples representing acute and convalescent COVID-19 were sourced from the United States, Italy and Spain.

This CDR3 is built from 13 residues. Germline assignment: CDR1 GTSNPN and CDR2 SVGIG (reference sequence). With V trimmed by 2 bases and J by 6 bases, 5 bases remained unmatched. TCRdb's table, derived via immunoSEQ multiplex PCR, lists solely in-frame clones and lacks some. The data show some 290,000 clones, with 90% seen just once and 0.8% to 1.3% held by the top ten. The rearrangement uses TRBV30 and TRBJ1-1; TRBD1 aligns across 8 bases. Sequenced material: peripheral blood. The TCR was taken from a middle-aged woman with COVID-19, enrolled during active disease. CDR3 sequence (DNA): TGTGCCTGGAGTCACGACAGGGGAGCTGAAGCTTTCTTT. This sequence encodes CAWSHDRGAEAFF.